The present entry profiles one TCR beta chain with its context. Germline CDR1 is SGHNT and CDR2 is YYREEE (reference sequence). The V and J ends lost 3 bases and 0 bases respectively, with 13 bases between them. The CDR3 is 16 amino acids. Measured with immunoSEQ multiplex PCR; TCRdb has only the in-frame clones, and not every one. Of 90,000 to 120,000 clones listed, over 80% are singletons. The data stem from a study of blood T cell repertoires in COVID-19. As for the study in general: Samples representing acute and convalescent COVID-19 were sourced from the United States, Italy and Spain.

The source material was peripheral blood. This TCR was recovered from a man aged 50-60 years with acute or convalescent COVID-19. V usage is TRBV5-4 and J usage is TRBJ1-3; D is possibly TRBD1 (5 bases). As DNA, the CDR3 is TGTGCCAGCAGCTCGCAGGGTTGGGGCTCTGGAAACACCATATATTTT. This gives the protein CASSSQGWGSGNTIYF.